This T cell receptor (beta chain) was profiled in a study of preoperative IRX-2 immunotherapy in early breast cancer. Trimming took 9 bases from V and 5 from J; bases not matched to a gene: 6. This CDR3 has 15 residues. The germline CDR1 and CDR2 sequences are SNHLY and FYNNEI. Profiling relied on immunoSEQ multiplex PCR, and the TCRdb table lists in-frame clones only, not all of them. The sample lists around 57,000 clones, around 94% occurring once. Treatment specified: preoperative locoregional IRX-2 cytokine immunotherapy. V usage is TRBV2 and J usage is TRBJ2-3; 15 nucleotides align to TRBD2. The clonotype was recovered from a human donor with breast cancer. Sampling was carried out from a patient treated with IRX-2 immunotherapy. DNA of the CDR3: TGTGCCAGTGGACTAGCGGGGGGGTCTGGAGATACGCAGTATTTT. Residues: CASGLAGGSGDTQYF.